This T cell receptor (beta chain) was sequenced during a study of blood T cell repertoires in COVID-19. The CDR3 spans 15 residues. With 3 bases removed from V and 4 bases from J, the gap between germline ends came to 15 bases. The germline V gene has CDR1 SGHDN and CDR2 FVKESK. Generated by immunoSEQ multiplex PCR, the TCRdb table keeps only in-frame clones and is missing some. Of 150,000 to 200,000 clones in the sample, around 80% were seen once. Sample: peripheral blood. V usage is TRBV14 and J usage is TRBJ1-2; tentatively, D is TRBD1 (5 bases). The receptor's source is a woman of 80 years or more with active or convalescent COVID-19. This CDR3 reads CASSHRQSNIYGYTF. CDR3 bases: TGTGCCAGCAGCCATAGACAGAGCAATATCTATGGCTACACCTTC. The whole variable domain, remainder taken from reference TRBV14 and TRBJ1-2, is EAGVTQFPSHSVIEKGQTVTLRCDPISGHDNLYWYRRVMGKEIKFLLHFVKESKQDESGMPNNRFLAERTGGTYSTLKVQPAELEDSGVYFCASSHRQSNIYGYTFGSGTRLTVV.